A single sample is the source of the 5 T cell receptor beta chains below, sequenced in a study of PD-L1 blockade in urothelial cancer. The assay was immunoSEQ multiplex PCR, and TCRdb's table has in-frame clones only and misses some. This repertoire shows tens of thousands of clones, around nine tenths found once; its top ten account for less than 4.5%. The material was PBMCs, obtained around atezolizumab (anti-PD-L1) treatment. The receptors here all came from a man aged 45-65 years with urothelial cancer.

This rearrangement joins TRBV14 to TRBJ2-1; 8 bases are a match to TRBD2. The V gene's germline CDR1 is SGHDN and CDR2 FVKESK. V lost 6 bases, J lost 5 bases, and 9 bases stayed unmatched. The CDR3 has 15 amino acids. The CDR3 protein is CASRAGGAFHNEQFF. CDR3 coding DNA: TGTGCCAGCAGGGCCGGGGGGGCCTTCCACAATGAGCAGTTCTTC.

The chain uses TRBV15 and TRBJ2-7, with 9 positions matching TRBD1. V was clipped by 5 bases and J by 4 bases; unmatched bases: 6. Per the germline V gene, CDR1 is LNHNV and CDR2 is YYDKDF (reference sequence). The CDR3 runs 14 residues. This chain's CDR3 is CATSWGQGLYEQYF. CDR3 coding DNA: TGTGCCACCAGCTGGGGACAGGGACTTTACGAGCAGTACTTC.

This chain connects TRBV14 to TRBJ1-2; 8 positions match TRBD1. J gave up 6 bases and V 0 bases, and 9 bases lay outside the gene matches. The CDR3 covers 16 residues. Germline V CDR1 and CDR2: SGHDN, FVKESK. The CDR3 region has the DNA TGTGCCAGCAGCCAAGACCCCAGGGGGCGGCAAAATGGCTACACCTTC. Its translation: CASSQDPRGRQNGYTF.

V is TRBV27 and J is TRBJ1-3; D is uncertain. Trimming shortened V by 3 bases and J by 4 bases, and 10 bases separated the two germline ends. Per germline, CDR1 MNHEY and CDR2 SMNVEV (reference sequence). This CDR3 is built from 14 residues. CDR3 sequence reads: CASSLARQGNTIYF. In DNA, the CDR3 is TGTGCCAGCAGTTTGGCGAGACAAGGAAACACCATATATTTT.

The chain is built from TRBV19 and TRBJ1-1; 8 bases are shared with TRBD1. Trimming removed 9 bases from V and 6 bases from J; junction bases left unmatched: 12. CDR1 LNHDA and CDR2 SQIVND come from the germline V gene (reference sequence). This CDR3 has 14 residues. CDR3 DNA: TGTGCCAGCACATACGACAGGGGAAGGGCTGAAGCTTTCTTT. This sequence encodes CASTYDRGRAEAFF.